These T cell receptor beta chains were read from a single sample in a study of blood T cell repertoires in COVID-19. Assay used: immunoSEQ multiplex PCR; TCRdb lists only in-frame clones, some missing. The data contain roughly 220,000 clones, 88% of them singletons. The sample taken for sequencing was PBMCs or T cells enriched from blood (not recorded which). These receptor sequences come from a woman younger than 45 who had recovered from COVID-19. The CDR3 runs from the conserved cysteine through the conserved F or W. D genes are given only for firm matches. The size entry is marked missing in some rows and otherwise reads once, few, many or a size class.

clone_size	v_call	d_call	j_call	cdr3_nt	cdr3_aa
.	TRBV5-5	.	TRBJ1-1	TGTGCCAGCAGCAAGGCAGGGGACAACACTGAAGCTTTCTTT	CASSKAGDNTEAFF
.	TRBV28	.	TRBJ1-1	TGTGCCAGCAGTCCCGATTGGGACTACACTGAAGCTTTCTTT	CASSPDWDYTEAFF
.	TRBV5-4	.	TRBJ1-3	TGTGCCAGCAGCCGACAGGACTCTGGAAACACCATATATTTT	CASSRQDSGNTIYF
once	TRBV5-5	.	TRBJ1-1	TGTGCCAGCAGCTTGGCGAGGGGAGGGACTGAAGCTTTCTTT	CASSLARGGTEAFF
.	TRBV24-1	.	TRBJ2-1	TGTGCCACCAGTGATGGAGACAGGACGCCGTTCTTC	CATSDGDRTPFF
.	TRBV7-2	.	TRBJ1-5	TGTGCCAGCAGCTTAGAAGCAGGGTACAATCAGCCCCAGCATTTT	CASSLEAGYNQPQHF
.	TRBV5-1	.	TRBJ2-7	TGCGCCAGCAGCTTCACTCAGACCGGGACCTACGAGCAGTACTTC	CASSFTQTGTYEQYF
.	TRBV25-1	.	TRBJ2-3	TGTGCCAGCAGTGAACTGAGCCCAGATACGCAGTATTTT	CASSELSPDTQYF
few	TRBV5-4	.	TRBJ1-3	TGTGCCAGCAGCTTGGCGGGGACTGGAAACACCATATATTTT	CASSLAGTGNTIYF
.	TRBV10-3	.	TRBJ1-4	TGTGCCTCCCGGGGGGGGCAAGGAGGAACTAATGAAAAACTGTTTTTT	CASRGGQGGTNEKLFF
.	TRBV11-3	.	TRBJ2-7	TGTGCCAGCAGCTTAGATGGAGGGAGCGATTACGAGCAGTACTTC	CASSLDGGSDYEQYF
.	TRBV7-2	TRBD2	TRBJ2-7	TGTGCCAGCAGCTTAGGGGGGCTAGCGGGGAACTTAAGGAACGAGCAGTACTTC	CASSLGGLAGNLRNEQYF
.	TRBV19	.	TRBJ1-6	TGTGCCAGTAGTGGTTTCAGATTAAATTCACCCCTCCACTTT	CASSGFRLNSPLHF
once	TRBV3-1/TRBV3-2	.	TRBJ2-1	TGTGCCAGCAGCCAGGACAGTTCGGCCTACAATGGGCAGTTCTTC	CASSQDSSAYNGQFF
.	TRBV5-6	.	TRBJ1-1	TGTGCCAGCAGCTTGGTGGGCAGCATGAACACTGAAGCTTTCTTT	CASSLVGSMNTEAFF
.	TRBV18	TRBD1	TRBJ1-1	TGTGCCAGCTCACCAGAGGGGGCAAACACTGAAGCTTTCTTT	CASSPEGANTEAFF
.	TRBV15	.	TRBJ2-3	TGTGCCACCAGCAGAGTTAGGGCGGGGTGGGGAGATACGCAGTATTTT	CATSRVRAGWGDTQYF
.	TRBV27	TRBD2	TRBJ2-5	TGTGCCAGCAGTTTAATAGGACTAGCGGGTAAAGAGACCCAGTACTTC	CASSLIGLAGKETQYF
.	TRBV28	TRBD1	TRBJ2-3	TGTGCCAGCAGTGAAAACAGGGGATCGAGCACAGATACGCAGTATTTT	CASSENRGSSTDTQYF
.	TRBV5-1	.	TRBJ1-1	TGCGCCAGCAGCCTAACCGGGACTGGGGGCACTGAAGCTTTCTTT	CASSLTGTGGTEAFF
.	TRBV18	.	TRBJ2-4	TGTGCCAGCTCACTCCGCCAGGGAGCCAAAAACATTCAGTACTTC	CASSLRQGAKNIQYF
.	TRBV11-2	TRBD2	TRBJ2-2	TGTGCCAGCAGCTTGGGACTAGCGGGGGGGCCGTCCGGGGAGCTGTTTTTT	CASSLGLAGGPSGELFF
.	TRBV5-5	.	TRBJ1-2	TGTGCCAGCAGCTTGGTTGGTCGGGACAATGGCTACACCTTC	CASSLVGRDNGYTF